This section outlines one T cell receptor (beta chain) sequence together with its context. This CDR3 is 11 amino acids long. V dropped 5 bases and J dropped 6 bases, with 8 bases sitting between them. TCRdb analysed the 5' RACE reads with MiXCR anew, one entry per CDR3 protein. The table lists roughly 100,000 distinct CDR3 sequences, 10% to 15% of them singletons. The source of the sample is a study of early T cells in non-severe SARS-CoV-2 infection. On the study more broadly: Bulk RNA taken from unsorted whole blood was sequenced, leaving chains unpaired.

The J gene is TRBJ2-7, the V gene TRBV12-3 or TRBV12-4; TRBD1 is a possible D gene (6 bases). The source of this sequence is an adult who was a healthcare worker with PCR-confirmed SARS-CoV-2 infection or an uninfected control (not recorded which). The sample was whole blood. The CDR3 DNA follows: TGTGCCAGCAGTCCCAGGGGCGAGCAGTACTTC. This translates into CASSPRGEQYF.